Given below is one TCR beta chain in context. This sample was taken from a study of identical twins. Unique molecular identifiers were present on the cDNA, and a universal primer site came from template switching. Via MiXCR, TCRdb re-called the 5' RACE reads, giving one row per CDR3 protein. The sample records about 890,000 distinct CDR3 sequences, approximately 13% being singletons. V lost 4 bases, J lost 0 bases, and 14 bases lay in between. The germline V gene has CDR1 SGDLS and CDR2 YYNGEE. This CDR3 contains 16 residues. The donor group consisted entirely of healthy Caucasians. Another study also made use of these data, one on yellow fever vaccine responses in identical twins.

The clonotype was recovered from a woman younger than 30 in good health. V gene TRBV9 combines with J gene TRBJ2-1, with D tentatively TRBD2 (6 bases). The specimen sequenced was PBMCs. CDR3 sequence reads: CASSTHGGRSYNEQFF. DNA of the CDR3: TGTGCCAGCAGCACTCACGGGGGACGCTCCTACAATGAGCAGTTCTTC.